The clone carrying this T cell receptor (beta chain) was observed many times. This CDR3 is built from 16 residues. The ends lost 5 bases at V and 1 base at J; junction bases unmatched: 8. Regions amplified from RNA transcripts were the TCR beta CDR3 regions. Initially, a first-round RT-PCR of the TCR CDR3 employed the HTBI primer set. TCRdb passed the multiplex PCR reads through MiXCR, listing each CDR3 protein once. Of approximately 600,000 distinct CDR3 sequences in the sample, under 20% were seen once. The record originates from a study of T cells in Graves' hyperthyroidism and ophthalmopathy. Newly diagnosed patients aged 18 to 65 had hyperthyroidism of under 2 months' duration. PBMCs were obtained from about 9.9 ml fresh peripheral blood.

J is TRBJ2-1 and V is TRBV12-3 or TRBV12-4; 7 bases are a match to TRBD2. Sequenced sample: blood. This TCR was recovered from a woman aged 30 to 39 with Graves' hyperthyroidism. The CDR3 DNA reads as TGTGCCAGCAGTGCCCAAGGGAGGGTATCCTACAATGAGCAGTTCTTC. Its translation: CASSAQGRVSYNEQFF.